This T cell receptor beta chain was sequenced in a study of cytomegalovirus exposure and HLA in healthy donors. Study-level findings and limits: Most sequenced TCRs were rare (though some public TCRs occurred in many donors). According to the study, 160 or so TCR beta chains were cytomegalovirus-associated. Earlier analysis yielded a pattern in which most TCR beta V segments were productive about 87% or about 30% of the time.

Per the germline V gene, CDR1 is MNHEY and CDR2 is SVGAGI. The CDR3 is 14 residues long. With 4 bases clipped from V and 7 bases from J, the junction kept 9 bases outside the gene matches. Primers for the PCR totalled 60 Vbeta and 13 Jbeta. The table came from immunoSEQ multiplex PCR; TCRdb's copy has only in-frame clones and leaves some out. This sample yields approximately 150,000 clones, of which just over 70% are seen a single time; 2.5% belongs to the top ten. Comments on this clone: Its cognate antigen is unknown.

Material: PBMCs. The rearrangement links TRBV6-5 to TRBJ1-2, with TRBD1 matching over 7 bases. This clonotype was obtained from a human donor in good health. The CDR3 DNA reads TGTGCCAGCAGTTTAGACAGGGACCCCCTTGGCTACACCTTC. Its protein is CASSLDRDPLGYTF.